This T cell receptor (beta chain) was captured in a study of blood T cell repertoires in COVID-19. Whole-study context: COVID-19 samples collected from the United States, Italy and Spain covered acute and convalescent phases.

Profiled with immunoSEQ multiplex PCR; TCRdb holds only in-frame clones, not every one. In the table there are some 86,000 clones, 70% to 90% of which are singletons. Trimming left V 4 bases short and J 3 bases short, with 19 bases between. The CDR3 contains 17 residues. Per germline, CDR1 LNHDA and CDR2 SQIVND (reference sequence). This clone was counted a few times. The rearrangement links TRBV19 to TRBJ1-5; TRBD1 is a possible D gene (5 bases). This clonotype was obtained from a woman in her 70s with acute or convalescent COVID-19. The sequencing input was peripheral blood. This CDR3 reads CASSTLLTDSYNQPQHF. The DNA of the CDR3 is TGTGCCAGTAGTACGCTACTAACCGACAGTTACAATCAGCCCCAGCATTTT.